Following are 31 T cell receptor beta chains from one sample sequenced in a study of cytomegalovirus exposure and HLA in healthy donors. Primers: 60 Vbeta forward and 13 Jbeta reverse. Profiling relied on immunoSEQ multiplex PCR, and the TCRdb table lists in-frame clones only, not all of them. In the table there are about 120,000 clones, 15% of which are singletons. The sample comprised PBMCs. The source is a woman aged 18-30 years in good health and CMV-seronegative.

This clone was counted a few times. The CDR3 bases are TGTGCCAGCAGCTTAGTCAGACTAGCGGGAGGAGAGACCCAGTACTTC. It translates to CASSLVRLAGGETQYF. J is TRBJ2-5 and V is TRBV7-9; 13 bases align to TRBD2. The CDR3 spans 16 residues. The V gene end was trimmed by 1 base and the J gene end by 4 bases; junction bases not matched to a gene: 3. From germline, CDR1 is SEHNR and CDR2 FQNEAQ (reference sequence).

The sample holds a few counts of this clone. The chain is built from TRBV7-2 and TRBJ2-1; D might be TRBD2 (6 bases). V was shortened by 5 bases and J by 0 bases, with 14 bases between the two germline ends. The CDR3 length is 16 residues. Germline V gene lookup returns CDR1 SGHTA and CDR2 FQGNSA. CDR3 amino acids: CASSLTKTSSYNEQFF. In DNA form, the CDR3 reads TGTGCCAGCAGCCTTACAAAGACTAGCTCCTACAATGAGCAGTTCTTC.

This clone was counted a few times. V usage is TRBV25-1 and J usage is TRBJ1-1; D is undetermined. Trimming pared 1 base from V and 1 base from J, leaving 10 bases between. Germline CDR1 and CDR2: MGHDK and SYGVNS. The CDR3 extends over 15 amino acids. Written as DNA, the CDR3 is TGTGCCAGCAGTGAATTGGCAGAACCGAACACTGAAGCTTTCTTT. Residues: CASSELAEPNTEAFF. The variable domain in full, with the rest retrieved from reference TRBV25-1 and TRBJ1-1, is EADIYQTPRYLVIGTGKKITLECSQTMGHDKMYWYQQDPGMELHLIHYSYGVNSTEKGDLSSESTVSRIRTEHFPLTLESARPSHTSQYLCASSELAEPNTEAFFGQGTRLTVV.

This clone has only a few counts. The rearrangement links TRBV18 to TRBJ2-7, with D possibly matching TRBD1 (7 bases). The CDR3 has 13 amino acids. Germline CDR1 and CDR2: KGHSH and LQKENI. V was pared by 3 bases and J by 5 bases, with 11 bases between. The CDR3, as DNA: TGTGCCAGCTCACCGACAGGGAGGAACGAGCAGTACTTC. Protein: CASSPTGRNEQYF.

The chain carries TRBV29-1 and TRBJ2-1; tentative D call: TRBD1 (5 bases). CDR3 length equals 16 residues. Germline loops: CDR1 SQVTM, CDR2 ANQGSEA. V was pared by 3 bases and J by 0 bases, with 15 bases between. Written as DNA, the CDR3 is TGCAGCGTTGATGGGATAGACAGTGCCTCCTACAATGAGCAGTTCTTC. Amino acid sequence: CSVDGIDSASYNEQFF.

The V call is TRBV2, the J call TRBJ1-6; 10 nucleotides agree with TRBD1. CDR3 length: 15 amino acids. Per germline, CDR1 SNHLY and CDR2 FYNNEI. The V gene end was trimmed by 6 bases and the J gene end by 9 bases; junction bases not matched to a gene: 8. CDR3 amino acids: CASSPGDRGGSPLHF. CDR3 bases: TGTGCCAGCAGCCCAGGGGACAGGGGTGGTTCACCCCTCCACTTT.

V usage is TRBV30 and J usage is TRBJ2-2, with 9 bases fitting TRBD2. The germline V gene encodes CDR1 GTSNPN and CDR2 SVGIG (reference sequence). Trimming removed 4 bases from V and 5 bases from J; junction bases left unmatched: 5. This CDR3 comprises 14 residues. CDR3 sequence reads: CAWTVSGGTGELFF. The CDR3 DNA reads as TGTGCCTGGACAGTGAGCGGGGGGACCGGGGAGCTGTTTTTT.

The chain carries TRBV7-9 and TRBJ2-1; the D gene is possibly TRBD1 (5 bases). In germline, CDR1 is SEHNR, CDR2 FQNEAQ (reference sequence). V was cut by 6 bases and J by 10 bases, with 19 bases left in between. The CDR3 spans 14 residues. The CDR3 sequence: CASSSTADTREQFF. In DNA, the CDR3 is TGTGCCAGCAGTTCGACAGCCGATACACGGGAGCAGTTCTTC.

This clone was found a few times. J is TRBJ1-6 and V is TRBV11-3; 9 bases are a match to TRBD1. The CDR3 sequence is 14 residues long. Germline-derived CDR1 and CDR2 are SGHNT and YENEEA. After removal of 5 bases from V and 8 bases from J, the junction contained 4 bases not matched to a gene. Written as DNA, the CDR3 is TGTGCCAGCAGCCAGGGACAGGGCGATTCACCCCTCCACTTT. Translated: CASSQGQGDSPLHF. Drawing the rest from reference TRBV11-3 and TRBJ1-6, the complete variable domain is EAGVVQSPRYKIIEKKQPVAFWCNPISGHNTLYWYLQNLGQGPELLIRYENEEAVDDSQLPKDRFSAERLKGVDSTLKIQPAELGDSAVYLCASSQGQGDSPLHFGNGTRLTVT.

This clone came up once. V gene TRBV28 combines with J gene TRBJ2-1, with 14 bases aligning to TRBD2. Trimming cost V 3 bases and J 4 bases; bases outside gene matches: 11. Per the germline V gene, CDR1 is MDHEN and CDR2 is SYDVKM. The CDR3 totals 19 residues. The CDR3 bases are TGTGCCAGCAGTTTGTCCGGGACTAGCGGGAGTCACCGTTACAATGAGCAGTTCTTC. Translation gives CASSLSGTSGSHRYNEQFF.

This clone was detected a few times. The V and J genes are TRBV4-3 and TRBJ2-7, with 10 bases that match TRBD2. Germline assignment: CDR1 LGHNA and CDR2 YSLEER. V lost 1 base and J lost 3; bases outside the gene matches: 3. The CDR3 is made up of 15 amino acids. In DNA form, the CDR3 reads TGCGCCAGCAGCCAAGGACTAGCGGGCCTCTACGAGCAGTACTTC. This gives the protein CASSQGLAGLYEQYF.

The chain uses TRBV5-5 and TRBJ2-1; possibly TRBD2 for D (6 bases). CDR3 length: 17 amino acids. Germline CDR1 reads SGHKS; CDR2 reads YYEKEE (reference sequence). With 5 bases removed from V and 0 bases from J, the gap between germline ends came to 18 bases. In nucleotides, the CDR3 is TGTGCCAGCAGTTTTGCGGGACTTGCTAGCTCCTACAATGAGCAGTTCTTC. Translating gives CASSFAGLASSYNEQFF.

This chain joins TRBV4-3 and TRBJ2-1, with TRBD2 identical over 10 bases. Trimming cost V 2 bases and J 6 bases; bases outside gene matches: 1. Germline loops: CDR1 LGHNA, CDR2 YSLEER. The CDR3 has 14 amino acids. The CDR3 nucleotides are TGCGCCAGCAGCCAACAGCGGGGGGGCAATGAGCAGTTCTTC. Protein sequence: CASSQQRGGNEQFF.

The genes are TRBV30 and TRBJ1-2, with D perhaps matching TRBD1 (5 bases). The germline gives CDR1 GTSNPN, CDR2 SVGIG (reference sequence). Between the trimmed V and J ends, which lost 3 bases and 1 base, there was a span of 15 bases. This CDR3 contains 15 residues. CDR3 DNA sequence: TGTGCCTGGAGGCCTAACAGGCCTCTTAACTATGGCTACACCTTC. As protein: CAWRPNRPLNYGYTF.

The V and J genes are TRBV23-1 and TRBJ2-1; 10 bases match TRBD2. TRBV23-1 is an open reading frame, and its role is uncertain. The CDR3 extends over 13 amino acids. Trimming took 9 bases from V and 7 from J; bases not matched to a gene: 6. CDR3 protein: CASGVLAGNEQFF. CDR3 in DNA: TGCGCCAGTGGTGTACTAGCGGGAAATGAGCAGTTCTTC.

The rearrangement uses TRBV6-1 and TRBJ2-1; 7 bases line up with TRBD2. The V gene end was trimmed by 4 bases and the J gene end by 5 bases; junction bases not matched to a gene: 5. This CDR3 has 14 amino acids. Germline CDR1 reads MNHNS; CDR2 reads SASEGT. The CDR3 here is CASSASGANNEQFF. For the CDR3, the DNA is TGTGCCAGCAGTGCCAGCGGGGCCAACAATGAGCAGTTCTTC.

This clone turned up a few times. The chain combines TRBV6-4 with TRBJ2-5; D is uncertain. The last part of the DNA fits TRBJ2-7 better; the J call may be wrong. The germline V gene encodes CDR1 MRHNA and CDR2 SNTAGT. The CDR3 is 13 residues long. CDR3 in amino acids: CASSDQVSYEQYF. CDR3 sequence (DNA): TGTGCCAGCAGTGACCAGGTCTCCTACGAGCAGTACTTC.

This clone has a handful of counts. The DNA of the CDR3 is TGTGCCAGCAGTGACACGGGCTCCAGGGGAGTCTATGGCTACACCTTC. Amino acids: CASSDTGSRGVYGYTF. This chain uses TRBV6-4 with TRBJ1-2; TRBD1 might be the D (6 bases). CDR3 length equals 16 residues. Germline V gives CDR1 MRHNA, CDR2 SNTAGT. Trimming removed 2 bases at V and 4 bases at J, with 17 bases between.

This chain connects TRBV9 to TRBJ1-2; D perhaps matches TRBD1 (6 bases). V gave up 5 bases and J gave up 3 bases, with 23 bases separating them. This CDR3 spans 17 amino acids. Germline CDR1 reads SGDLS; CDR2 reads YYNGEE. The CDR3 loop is CASSLTPSGRGYYGYTF. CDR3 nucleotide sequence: TGTGCCAGCAGTCTTACCCCTTCGGGCAGGGGCTACTATGGCTACACCTTC.

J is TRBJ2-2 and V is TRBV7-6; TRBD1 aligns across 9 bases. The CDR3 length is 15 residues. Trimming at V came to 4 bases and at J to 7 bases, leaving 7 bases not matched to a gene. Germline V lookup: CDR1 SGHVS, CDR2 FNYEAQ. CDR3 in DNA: TGTGCCAGCAGCTACGGGACAGGGTTCGTCGGGGAGCTGTTTTTT. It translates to CASSYGTGFVGELFF.

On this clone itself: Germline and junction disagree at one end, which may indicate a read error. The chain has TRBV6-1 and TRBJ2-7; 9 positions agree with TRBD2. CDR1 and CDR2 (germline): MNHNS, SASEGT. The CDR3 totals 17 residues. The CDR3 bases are TGTGCCAGCAGAGAAGGCACGGGCGGGAGGGTGTGGTACGAGCAGTACTTC. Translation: CASREGTGGRVWYEQYF.

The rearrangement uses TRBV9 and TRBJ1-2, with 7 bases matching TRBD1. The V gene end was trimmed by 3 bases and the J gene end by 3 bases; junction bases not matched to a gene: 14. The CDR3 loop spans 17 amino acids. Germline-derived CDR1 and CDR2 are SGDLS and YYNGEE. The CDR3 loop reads CASSASRGAGFDYGYTF. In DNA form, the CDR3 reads TGTGCCAGCAGCGCCTCCAGGGGGGCAGGGTTTGACTATGGCTACACCTTC.

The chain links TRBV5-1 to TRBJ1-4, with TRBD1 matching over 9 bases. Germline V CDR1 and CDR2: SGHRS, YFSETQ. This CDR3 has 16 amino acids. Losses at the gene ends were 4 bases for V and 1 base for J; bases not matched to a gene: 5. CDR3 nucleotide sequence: TGCGCCAGCAGCCTTGGACAGGGGATAACTAATGAAAAACTGTTTTTT. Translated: CASSLGQGITNEKLFF.

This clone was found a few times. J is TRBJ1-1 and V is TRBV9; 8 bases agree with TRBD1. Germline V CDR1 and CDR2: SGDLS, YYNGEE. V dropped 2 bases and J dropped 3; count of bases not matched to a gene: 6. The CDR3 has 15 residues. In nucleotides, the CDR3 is TGTGCCAGCAGCGTTAGGCCGGGACAGGACACTGAAGCTTTCTTT. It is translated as CASSVRPGQDTEAFF.

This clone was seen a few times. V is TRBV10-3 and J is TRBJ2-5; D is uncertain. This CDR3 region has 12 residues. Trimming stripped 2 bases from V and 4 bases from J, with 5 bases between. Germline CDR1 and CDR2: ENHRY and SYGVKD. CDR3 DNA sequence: TGTGCCATCAGTGAGGAGCGAGAGACCCAGTACTTC. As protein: CAISEERETQYF.

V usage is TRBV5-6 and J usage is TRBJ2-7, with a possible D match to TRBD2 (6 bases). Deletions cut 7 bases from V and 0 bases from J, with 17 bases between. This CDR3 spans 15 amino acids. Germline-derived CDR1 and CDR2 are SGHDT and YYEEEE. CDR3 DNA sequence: TGTGCCAGCCTTAGGGACTGGATACGCTCCTACGAGCAGTACTTC. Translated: CASLRDWIRSYEQYF.

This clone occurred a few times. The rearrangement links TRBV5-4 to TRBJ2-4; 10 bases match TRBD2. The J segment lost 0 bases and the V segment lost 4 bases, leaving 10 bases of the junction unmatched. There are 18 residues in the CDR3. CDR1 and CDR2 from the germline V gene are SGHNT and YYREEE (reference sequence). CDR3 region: CASSPGALAGVAKNIQYF. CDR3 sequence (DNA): TGTGCCAGCAGCCCGGGGGCTCTAGCGGGGGTAGCCAAAAACATTCAGTACTTC.

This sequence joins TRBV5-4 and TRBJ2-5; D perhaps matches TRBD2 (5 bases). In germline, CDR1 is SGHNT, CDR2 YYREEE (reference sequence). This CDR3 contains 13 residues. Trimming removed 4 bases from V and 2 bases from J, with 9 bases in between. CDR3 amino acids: CASSRGVQETQYF. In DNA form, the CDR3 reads TGTGCCAGCAGCCGGGGAGTTCAAGAGACCCAGTACTTC.

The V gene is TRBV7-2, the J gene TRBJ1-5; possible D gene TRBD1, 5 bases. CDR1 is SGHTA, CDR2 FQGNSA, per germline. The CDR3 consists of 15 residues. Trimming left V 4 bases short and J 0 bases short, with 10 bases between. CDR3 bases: TGTGCCAGCAGCTCACAGACAGTTAGCAATCAGCCCCAGCATTTT. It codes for CASSSQTVSNQPQHF.

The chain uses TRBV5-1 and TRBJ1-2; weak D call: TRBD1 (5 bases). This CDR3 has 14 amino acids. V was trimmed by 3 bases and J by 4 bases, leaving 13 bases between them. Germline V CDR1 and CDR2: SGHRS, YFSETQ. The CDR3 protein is CASSSPGDAYGYTF. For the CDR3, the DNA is TGCGCCAGCAGCTCCCCGGGGGATGCCTATGGCTACACCTTC.

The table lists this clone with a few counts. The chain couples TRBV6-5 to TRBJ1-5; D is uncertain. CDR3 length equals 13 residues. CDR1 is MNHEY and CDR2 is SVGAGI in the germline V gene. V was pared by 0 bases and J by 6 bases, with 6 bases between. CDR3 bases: TGTGCCAGCAGTTACTCGAGCGGTCAGCCCCAGCATTTT. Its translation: CASSYSSGQPQHF.